The T cell receptor beta chain described here comes from a study of CD8 T cells in ankylosing spondylitis. General study results and limits: Characteristic, it appeared, of ankylosing spondylitis blood was a TCR beta motif of fewer than 10 highly homologous variants. Those disease-linked clones were CD8+; they were also relatively rare in peripheral blood. Matched ankylosing spondylitis synovial fluid reportedly showed significant enrichment of disease-linked clones.

The CDR3 loop spans 16 amino acids. The germline CDR1 and CDR2 sequences are DFQATT and SNEGSKA (reference sequence). V was clipped by 6 bases and J by 6 bases; unmatched bases: 16. This clonotype was recorded at least ten times. Its antigen is still unknown. Generation of TCR beta libraries employed quantitative 5'-RACE incorporating molecular barcodes. MiXCR, applied by TCRdb to the 5' RACE reads, yields one record per CDR3 protein. The data show 290,000 or so distinct CDR3 sequences, less than 25% seen once. This chain connects TRBV20-1 to TRBJ2-1; 8 bases fit TRBD2. This TCR was recovered from a female donor with ankylosing spondylitis or in good health (not recorded which). The sequenced sample was blood, either unsorted or a sorted T cell fraction (not recorded which). The CDR3, as DNA: TGCAGTGCCCGGGACTCTCAGCGGGAGTCGGCCAATGAGCAGTTCTTC. Its translation: CSARDSQRESANEQFF.